This T cell receptor beta chain was captured by sequencing in a study of OX40 agonist ivuxolimab in advanced cancers. J lost 2 bases, V lost 2 bases, and 7 bases had no gene match. The CDR3 runs 15 residues. Germline CDR1 and CDR2: SGHRS and YFSETQ. The protocol was immunoSEQ multiplex PCR, while the TCRdb copy is restricted to in-frame clones and leaves out a portion. The top ten clones hold roughly an eighth of a sample with around 55,000 clones, approximately 90% of them seen once. V is TRBV5-1 and J is TRBJ2-7, with 7 bases lining up with TRBD2. The input for sequencing was CD4+ or CD8+ T cells sorted from blood, taken in a trial of the OX40 agonist ivuxolimab. The clonotype was recovered from an adult with an advanced solid tumor such as melanoma, head and neck, liver or kidney cancer. The CDR3 sequence: CASSFSSGSTYEQYF. The CDR3 coding sequence is TGCGCCAGCAGCTTCTCTAGCGGAAGCACCTACGAGCAGTACTTC.